These T cell receptor beta chains were read from a single sample in a study of blood T cell repertoires in COVID-19. Assay: immunoSEQ multiplex PCR; the TCRdb copy retains only in-frame clones and omits some. Of 120,000 or so clones in the sample, more than 75% were seen once. Sequenced input: peripheral blood. These receptors were collected from a human donor in a cohort sampled during active COVID-19. Each CDR3 is given with its conserved first and last residue. D genes are given only for firm matches. For some rows the clone size is stated as once, few or many, or as a class when expanded; others skip it.

J gene | V gene | clone size | D gene | CDR3 DNA | CDR3 protein
TRBJ2-6 | TRBV19 | NA | TRBD1 | TGTGCCAGTTCGGACAGGGGAAAGTCTGGGGCCAACGTCCTGACTTTC | CASSDRGKSGANVLTF
TRBJ2-7 | TRBV7-2 | NA | NA | TGTGCCAGCAGCTTTCCGACAGTCGGCGAGCAGTACTTC | CASSFPTVGEQYF
TRBJ2-3 | TRBV5-4 | NA | TRBD2 | TGTGCCAGCAGCTTGGTTGGTAGCGGGGACGTCATAGATACGCAGTATTTT | CASSLVGSGDVIDTQYF
TRBJ2-5 | TRBV27 | NA | NA | TGTGCCAGCAGTTTTGGGGTACAGGGTGAGACCCAGTACTTC | CASSFGVQGETQYF
TRBJ1-3 | TRBV28 | NA | NA | TGTGCCAGCAGTCTGAGGACCGGGAGAGCTGGAAACACCATATATTTT | CASSLRTGRAGNTIYF
TRBJ2-1 | TRBV25-1 | NA | TRBD1 | TGTGCCAGCAGTCACCTGACAGGGAAACATGAGCAGTTCTTC | CASSHLTGKHEQFF
TRBJ1-2 | TRBV5-1 | NA | NA | TGCGCCAGCAGCCTACTACAGGGAATCGACTATGGCTACACCTTC | CASSLLQGIDYGYTF
TRBJ2-5 | TRBV7-7 | NA | TRBD1 | TGTGCTAGCAGCTCCGGGACAGGACTTGGGGAGACCCAGTACTTC | CASSSGTGLGETQYF
TRBJ1-2 | TRBV6-5 | NA | NA | TGTGCCAGCAGTCCCCAGGGGTTAGCTAACTATGGCTACACCTTC | CASSPQGLANYGYTF
TRBJ2-3 | TRBV2 | NA | NA | TGTGCCAGCAGCGAGGCAAATACGCAGTATTTT | CASSEANTQYF
TRBJ2-7 | TRBV2 | NA | TRBD2 | TGTGCCAGCAGAGGACCCCGGCGGGGGAGTAACTACGAGCAGTACTTC | CASRGPRRGSNYEQYF
TRBJ2-5 | TRBV29-1 | NA | NA | TGCAGCGTTGAAGATCGGCGGACTATAGGCTCGGCGACCCAGTACTTC | CSVEDRRTIGSATQYF
TRBJ2-3 | TRBV5-1 | once | NA | TGCGCCAGCAGCTCCGTTGGCAGTAGCACAGATACGCAGTATTTT | CASSSVGSSTDTQYF
TRBJ2-2 | TRBV5-4 | NA | TRBD1 | TGTGCCAGCAGCGGGGGACAGGGAGTCAACACCGGGGAGCTGTTTTTT | CASSGGQGVNTGELFF
TRBJ2-3 | TRBV4-2 | NA | TRBD2 | TGTGCCAGCAGCCAAGCGAGCGGGAGGCCTAGCACAGATACGCAGTATTTT | CASSQASGRPSTDTQYF
TRBJ1-1 | TRBV27 | NA | NA | TGTGCCAGCAGTTTATGGGATAAAGGGAGCGCCACTGAAGCTTTCTTT | CASSLWDKGSATEAFF
TRBJ2-7 | TRBV6-1 | NA | NA | TGTGCCAGCAGTGAAGTAGCGAGTTACGAGCAGTACTTC | CASSEVASYEQYF
TRBJ1-2 | TRBV30 | NA | TRBD1 | TGTGCCTGGAACAGGGGGACTAACTATGGCTACACCTTC | CAWNRGTNYGYTF
TRBJ2-7 | TRBV28 | NA | NA | TGTGCCAGCAGTTTACTTCCAGGTGGGGGGTTATACGAGCAGTACTTC | CASSLLPGGGLYEQYF
TRBJ2-5 | TRBV5-1 | NA | NA | TGCGCCAGCAGCCACCCCCCGGCGGGACAAGAGACCCAGTACTTC | CASSHPPAGQETQYF
TRBJ1-1 | TRBV19 | NA | NA | TGTGCCAGTAGTGGACAGAGGAACACTGAAGCTTTCTTT | CASSGQRNTEAFF
TRBJ1-2 | TRBV25-1 | NA | NA | TGTGCCAGCAGTGAGTACGACAGATCGTATGGCTACACCTTC | CASSEYDRSYGYTF
TRBJ1-6 | TRBV7-2 | NA | NA | TGTGCCAGCAGGCGGATAGGAGGGGTCTCACCCCTCCACTTT | CASRRIGGVSPLHF
TRBJ2-1 | TRBV3-1/TRBV3-2 | NA | NA | TGTGCCAGCAGCCAAGAAGGAGGGAGTGACTACAATGAGCAGTTCTTC | CASSQEGGSDYNEQFF
TRBJ2-3 | TRBV5-6 | NA | TRBD2 | TGTGCCAGCAGCCAACAACTAGCGGGAGGGTCTACGCAGTATTTT | CASSQQLAGGSTQYF
TRBJ1-3 | TRBV5-6 | once | NA | TGTGCCAGCAGCTTGGAAGGACACCTCCCTGGAAACACCATATATTTT | CASSLEGHLPGNTIYF
TRBJ1-1 | TRBV6-6 | NA | NA | TGTGCCAGCAGTTACGGGGGTGAGGGGGTAGGCACTGAAGCTTTCTTT | CASSYGGEGVGTEAFF